A single sample is the source of the 14 T cell receptor beta chains below, sequenced in a study of T cells in Graves' hyperthyroidism and ophthalmopathy. It was RNA transcripts that yielded the amplified TCR beta CDR3 regions. During a first-round RT-PCR of the TCR CDR3, the HTBI primer set was used. TCRdb re-called the multiplex PCR reads through MiXCR, storing one row per CDR3 protein. The profile shows about 560,000 distinct CDR3 sequences, approximately 15% of them singletons. The source material was blood. These receptors were collected from a woman younger than 30 with Graves' hyperthyroidism.

The DNA for the CDR3 is TGCGCCAGCAGTGGAAAGGGACAGGGGGCGAACACCGGGGAGCTGTTTTTT. Residues: CASSGKGQGANTGELFF. The chain is built from TRBV10-1 and TRBJ2-2; TRBD1 matches 11 bases. J gave up 0 bases and V 4 bases, and 4 bases lay outside the gene matches. CDR3 length equals 17 residues. Germline-derived CDR1 and CDR2 are WNHNN and SYGVQD (reference sequence).

This clonotype was counted many times. The gene calls are TRBV20-1 and TRBJ2-5; possible D gene TRBD2, 5 bases. V shed 4 bases and J shed 2 bases, with 5 bases lying between them. Germline loops: CDR1 DFQATT, CDR2 SNEGSKA (reference sequence). CDR3 length: 11 amino acids. The CDR3 DNA is TGCAGTGCTACGGGGCAAGAGACCCAGTACTTC. Its translation: CSATGQETQYF.

This clonotype was seen at least ten times. This sequence joins TRBV27 and TRBJ1-1, with TRBD1 matching 8 bases. The CDR3 has 16 amino acids. V lost 3 bases, J lost 3 bases, and 9 bases stayed unmatched. Germline assignment: CDR1 MNHEY and CDR2 SMNVEV (reference sequence). This chain's CDR3 is CASSFVGRGRDTEAFF. DNA of the CDR3: TGTGCCAGCAGTTTCGTTGGCAGGGGGCGAGACACTGAAGCTTTCTTT.

The chain uses TRBV24-1 and TRBJ2-1; 8 bases align to TRBD1. The CDR3 runs 13 residues. Germline assignment: CDR1 KGHDR and CDR2 SFDVKD. Losses at the gene ends were 10 bases for V and 5 bases for J; bases not matched to a gene: 6. The CDR3 nucleotides are TGTGCCACGCGAGGGACAGGTAACAATGAGCAGTTCTTC. It is translated as CATRGTGNNEQFF.

This clonotype was seen repeatedly, ten times or more. This chain connects TRBV30 to TRBJ2-3; the match to TRBD2 covers 7 bases. The J segment lost 5 bases and the V segment lost 0 bases, leaving 8 bases of the junction unmatched. There are 15 residues in the CDR3. Germline-derived CDR1 and CDR2 are GTSNPN and SVGIG (reference sequence). The CDR3 here is CAWSVIAGAGDTQYF. The CDR3 DNA is TGTGCCTGGAGTGTAATTGCGGGAGCGGGAGATACGCAGTATTTT.

The chain joins TRBV27 to TRBJ1-2; D is perhaps TRBD1 (6 bases). Germline V CDR1 and CDR2: MNHEY, SMNVEV (reference sequence). With 2 bases removed from V and 5 bases from J, the gap between germline ends came to 21 bases. The CDR3 extends over 17 amino acids. The CDR3 coding sequence is TGTGCCAGCAGTTTAAGCATGGAGGCAGGGGACAATTATGGCTACACCTTC. It specifies CASSLSMEAGDNYGYTF.

This clonotype was counted many times. This chain connects TRBV3-1 to TRBJ2-3; no firm D call. V was shortened by 4 bases and J by 6 bases, with 11 bases between the two germline ends. The CDR3 has 13 amino acids. Germline CDR1 is LGHDT and CDR2 is YNNKEL (reference sequence). CDR3 DNA: TGTGCCAGCAGCCGCCCCGAGGCGGATACGCAGTATTTT. Translating gives CASSRPEADTQYF.

This chain uses TRBV6-2 or TRBV6-3 with TRBJ2-5; TRBD1 matches 7 bases. From germline, CDR1 is MNHEY and CDR2 SVGEGT. This CDR3 contains 14 residues. Trimming took 4 bases from V and 4 from J; bases not matched to a gene: 6. CDR3 nucleotides: TGTGCCAGCAGTTTTTTTAGACAGGGAGAGACCCAGTACTTC. This encodes CASSFFRQGETQYF.

This clonotype was observed at least ten times. V usage is TRBV3-1 and J usage is TRBJ2-2; TRBD2 matches 13 bases. The CDR3 runs to 15 residues. Germline CDR1 is LGHDT and CDR2 is YNNKEL (reference sequence). V dropped 5 bases and J dropped 7; count of bases not matched to a gene: 4. The CDR3 DNA is TGTGCCAGCAGCGGACTAGCGGGAGTGGGCGGGGAGCTGTTTTTT. Protein product: CASSGLAGVGGELFF.

This chain joins TRBV3-1 and TRBJ1-2; perhaps TRBD1 as D (5 bases). The CDR3 runs 16 residues. Per germline, CDR1 LGHDT and CDR2 YNNKEL (reference sequence). V lost 0 bases to trimming and J lost 4 bases, with 15 bases between them. Written as DNA, the CDR3 is TGTGCCAGCAGCCAAGATGGGGGTGGAGGGATCTATGGCTACACCTTC. The encoded protein is CASSQDGGGGIYGYTF.

The V gene is TRBV10-3, the J gene TRBJ2-1; 10 bases map to TRBD1. There are 13 residues in the CDR3. Trimming removed 6 bases from V and 10 bases from J; junction bases left unmatched: 6. The germline V gene has CDR1 ENHRY and CDR2 SYGVKD. The DNA of the CDR3 is TGTGCCATCAGCCACGGGACAGGGGACGAGCAGTTCTTC. As protein: CAISHGTGDEQFF.

This clonotype showed up just a few times. The rearrangement uses TRBV6-6 and TRBJ1-6; weak D call: TRBD1 (6 bases). CDR1 is MNHNY and CDR2 is SVGAGI in the germline V gene (reference sequence). The CDR3 length is 16 residues. V was clipped by 0 bases and J by 7 bases, with 13 bases between them. The CDR3 bases are TGTGCCAGCAGTTACTCACCGGACAGAGCCAATTCACCCCTCCACTTT. Protein sequence: CASSYSPDRANSPLHF.

This clonotype has only a few counts. The V gene is TRBV19, the J gene TRBJ2-5; 13 positions match TRBD2. The CDR3 length is 16 residues. With V trimmed by 3 bases and J by 5 bases, 6 bases remained unmatched. Germline lookup yields CDR1 LNHDA and CDR2 SQIVND (reference sequence). CDR3 sequence (DNA): TGTGCCAGTAGTATCCGGACTAGCGGGAGCAGTGAGACCCAGTACTTC. Amino acid sequence: CASSIRTSGSSETQYF.

For this clonotype: One base away lies a much larger clone, so this may be a sequencing read error. The chain combines TRBV12-3 or TRBV12-4 with TRBJ2-2; D not resolved. This CDR3 comprises 16 residues. V was trimmed by 3 bases and J by 0 bases, leaving 11 bases between them. The CDR3 nucleotides read TGTGCCAGCAGTTTTGGCGACACCACGAACACCGGGGAGCTGTTTTTT. This gives the protein CASSFGDTTNTGELFF.